These T cell receptor beta chains were read from a single sample in a study of cytotoxic CD8 clonotypes in ibrutinib-treated CLL. The repertoire was sequenced with immunoSEQ multiplex PCR; TCRdb's copy has only in-frame clones and lacks some. Among 200,000 to 250,000 clones listed, roughly 79% were seen once. Here the sequenced sample was PBMCs, taken after 12 months of ibrutinib treatment. The source is a human donor with chronic lymphocytic leukemia. Both conserved end residues are part of each CDR3. The D gene is left open where the match is weak. A row's size may be missing; if present it is once, few, many or a size class.

CDR3	DNA	J	D	V	size
CASSDKQGGEQYF	TGTGCCAGCAGCGACAAGCAGGGAGGGGAGCAGTACTTC	TRBJ2-7	TRBD2	TRBV5-4	-
CASSLGGTGAVKLFF	TGTGCCAGCAGTTTAGGGGGGACAGGGGCCGTAAAACTGTTTTTT	TRBJ1-4	TRBD1	TRBV27	-
CATSVRKGIQYF	TGTGCCACCAGCGTGAGAAAGGGGATTCAGTACTTC	TRBJ2-4	-	TRBV15	-
CASSYSNPGEGNTIYF	TGTGCCAGCAGTTACTCGAATCCGGGCGAGGGAAACACCATATATTTT	TRBJ1-3	-	TRBV6-5	-
CASSETSGSVDTQYF	TGCGCCAGCAGCGAGACTAGCGGGAGCGTCGATACGCAGTATTTT	TRBJ2-3	TRBD2	TRBV5-1	once
CASSQRTGFDQPQHF	TGTGCCAGCAGTCAACGGACAGGGTTCGATCAGCCCCAGCATTTT	TRBJ1-5	TRBD1	TRBV27	few
CASSRPLDYGYTF	TGTGCCAGCAGCCGACCTCTAGACTATGGCTACACCTTC	TRBJ1-2	-	TRBV6-5	-
CASSLKGQGYSYEQYF	TGTGCCAGCAGCCTCAAAGGACAGGGTTATTCCTACGAGCAGTACTTC	TRBJ2-7	TRBD1	TRBV11-1	-
CASSLLPGGFDQPQHF	TGTGCCAGCAGCTTACTCCCAGGGGGTTTCGATCAGCCCCAGCATTTT	TRBJ1-5	TRBD1	TRBV7-8	few
CASSQGQGANYGYTF	TGCGCCAGCAGCCAAGGACAGGGGGCTAACTATGGCTACACCTTC	TRBJ1-2	TRBD1	TRBV4-1	-
CASSFTDREGYTIYF	TGTGCCAGCAGTTTCACGGACAGGGAGGGGTACACCATATATTTT	TRBJ1-3	TRBD1	TRBV6-5	-
CASSIGGIFGYEQYF	TGTGCCAGTAGTATAGGAGGCATCTTCGGCTACGAGCAGTACTTC	TRBJ2-7	-	TRBV19	-
CASSGAEQGWNTGELFF	TGTGCCAGCAGCGGGGCGGAACAGGGGTGGAACACCGGGGAGCTGTTTTTT	TRBJ2-2	TRBD1	TRBV9	-
CAISEPTLGTGGRSLSGANVLTF	TGTGCCATCAGTGAGCCCACTTTAGGGACAGGGGGTCGAAGTCTATCTGGGGCCAACGTCCTGACTTTC	TRBJ2-6	TRBD1	TRBV10-3	many
CATSRGRGGGYGYTF	TGTGCCACCAGCAGAGGGAGGGGCGGTGGGTATGGCTACACCTTC	TRBJ1-2	-	TRBV15	-
CASSLDPTYEQYF	TGTGCCAGCAGCTTAGATCCCACCTACGAGCAGTACTTC	TRBJ2-7	-	TRBV7-8	-
CASSDSAGSGANVLTF	TGTGCCAGCAGTGACTCAGCGGGCTCTGGGGCCAACGTCCTGACTTTC	TRBJ2-6	-	TRBV6-4	-
CASSFPPSGASTDTQYF	TGCGCCAGCAGCTTCCCCCCTAGCGGCGCTAGCACAGATACGCAGTATTTT	TRBJ2-3	TRBD2	TRBV5-1	-
CASRYTAHSGTEAFF	TGTGCCAGCAGGTATACGGCGCATTCAGGGACTGAAGCTTTCTTT	TRBJ1-1	-	TRBV6-5	-
CASSSRQGTNTEAFF	TGCGCCAGCAGCTCACGACAGGGGACGAACACTGAAGCTTTCTTT	TRBJ1-1	TRBD1	TRBV5-1	-
CSALREIEQFF	TGCAGTGCCCTCAGGGAAATTGAGCAGTTCTTC	TRBJ2-1	-	TRBV20-1	few
CSVDKLQGPGYGYTF	TGCAGCGTTGACAAACTACAGGGTCCGGGCTATGGCTACACCTTC	TRBJ1-2	-	TRBV29-1	-
CASSSGTGLGEQYF	TGTGCCAGCAGTTCAGGGACAGGGCTCGGGGAGCAGTACTTC	TRBJ2-7	TRBD1	TRBV28	few
CASSLDSVGRGPQETQYF	TGTGCCAGCAGCTTAGACAGCGTGGGCAGGGGTCCCCAAGAGACCCAGTACTTC	TRBJ2-5	-	TRBV11-2	-
CASSVSVLDNEQFF	TGTGCCAGCAGCGTTAGCGTACTTGACAATGAGCAGTTCTTC	TRBJ2-1	-	TRBV5-6	-
CASSQPFLYSPVENEQFF	TGCGCCAGCAGCCAACCATTTCTCTACTCCCCGGTCGAAAATGAGCAGTTCTTC	TRBJ2-1	-	TRBV4-1	-
CASSQDNTGFTEAFF	TGTGCCAGCAGCCAAGATAACACAGGGTTCACTGAAGCTTTCTTT	TRBJ1-1	-	TRBV14	-
CASSYFPYNEQFF	TGTGCCAGCAGTTACTTTCCCTACAATGAGCAGTTCTTC	TRBJ2-1	-	TRBV6-5	-
CASSVLAGVETQYF	TGTGCCAGCAGCGTACTAGCGGGAGTGGAGACCCAGTACTTC	TRBJ2-5	TRBD2	TRBV9	-
CASSQSRGANSPLHF	TGCGCCAGCAGTCAATCGAGAGGGGCAAATTCACCCCTCCACTTT	TRBJ1-6	-	TRBV23-1	-
CASSVVAPGAATDTQYF	TGTGCCAGCAGCGTAGTAGCTCCGGGAGCGGCCACAGATACGCAGTATTTT	TRBJ2-3	-	TRBV9	-
CAWDSSPNTGELFF	TGTGCCTGGGACTCGAGCCCGAACACCGGGGAGCTGTTTTTT	TRBJ2-2	-	TRBV30	-
CASSVADQPQHF	TGCGCCAGCAGTGTCGCAGATCAGCCCCAGCATTTT	TRBJ1-5	-	TRBV10-1	-
CASSLRLAGGNEQFF	TGTGCCAGCAGCCTGAGACTAGCGGGAGGCAATGAGCAGTTCTTC	TRBJ2-1	TRBD2	TRBV14	-
CASSTSDRGNEKLFF	TGTGCCAGCAGCACTTCGGACAGGGGGAATGAAAAACTGTTTTTT	TRBJ1-4	TRBD1	TRBV7-9	-
CASRLGQGSYEQYF	TGTGCCAGCAGATTAGGACAGGGGAGCTACGAGCAGTACTTC	TRBJ2-7	TRBD1	TRBV6-5	-
CAWSVTRKGYTF	TGTGCCTGGAGTGTAACCCGGAAGGGCTACACCTTC	TRBJ1-2	-	TRBV30	-
CASSSGTSPEQFF	TGTGCCAGCAGCTCAGGGACTAGCCCTGAGCAGTTCTTC	TRBJ2-1	TRBD2	TRBV11-3	-
CASSYSTGGTEAFF	TGTGCCAGCAGTTACTCGACTGGGGGGACTGAAGCTTTCTTT	TRBJ1-1	-	TRBV6-5	-
CASSLMGGLYNSPLHF	TGCGCCAGCAGCTTAATGGGGGGCTTGTATAATTCACCCCTCCACTTT	TRBJ1-6	-	TRBV5-1	-
CASSVRGKLHEQYF	TGTGCCAGCAGTGTAAGGGGAAAGCTCCACGAGCAGTACTTC	TRBJ2-7	-	TRBV6-1	-
CATSTGLGHQPQHF	TGTGCCACCTCGACAGGGCTTGGGCATCAGCCCCAGCATTTT	TRBJ1-5	TRBD1	TRBV27	once